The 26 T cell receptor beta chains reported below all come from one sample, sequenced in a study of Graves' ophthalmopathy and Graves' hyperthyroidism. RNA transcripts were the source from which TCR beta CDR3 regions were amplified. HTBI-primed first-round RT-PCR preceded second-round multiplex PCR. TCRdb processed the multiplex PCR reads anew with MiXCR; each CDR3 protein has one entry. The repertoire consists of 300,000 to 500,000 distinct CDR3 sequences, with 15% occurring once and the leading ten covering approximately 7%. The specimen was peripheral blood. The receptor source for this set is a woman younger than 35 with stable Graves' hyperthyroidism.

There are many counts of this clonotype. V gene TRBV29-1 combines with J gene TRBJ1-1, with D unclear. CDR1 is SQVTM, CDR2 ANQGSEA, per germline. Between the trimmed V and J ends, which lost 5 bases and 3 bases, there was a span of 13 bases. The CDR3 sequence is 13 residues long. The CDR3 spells CSVRIRRDTEAFF. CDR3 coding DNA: TGCAGCGTTAGGATTCGGAGGGACACTGAAGCTTTCTTT.

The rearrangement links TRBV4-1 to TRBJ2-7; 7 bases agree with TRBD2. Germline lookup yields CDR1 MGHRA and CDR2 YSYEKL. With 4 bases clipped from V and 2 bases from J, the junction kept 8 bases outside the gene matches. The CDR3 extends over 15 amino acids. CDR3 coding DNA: TGCGCCAGCAGCCCCCGACTAGCCGACCCCTACGAGCAGTACTTC. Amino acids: CASSPRLADPYEQYF.

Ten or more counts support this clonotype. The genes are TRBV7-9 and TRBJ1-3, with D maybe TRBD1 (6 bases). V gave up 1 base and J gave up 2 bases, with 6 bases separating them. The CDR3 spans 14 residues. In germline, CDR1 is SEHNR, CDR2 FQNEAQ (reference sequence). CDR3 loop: CASSLGQAGNTIYF. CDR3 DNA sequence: TGTGCCAGCAGCTTAGGACAGGCTGGAAACACCATATATTTT. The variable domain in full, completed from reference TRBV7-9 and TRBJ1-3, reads DTGVSQNPRHKITKRGQNVTFRCDPISEHNRLYWYRQTLGQGPEFLTYFQNEAQLEKSRLLSDRFSAERPKGSFSTLEIQRTEQGDSAMYLCASSLGQAGNTIYFGEGSWLTVV.

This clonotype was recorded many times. The CDR3 nucleotides read TGTGCCAGCAGCCCGGACAGCCTAAGTCTTCAGCCCCAGCATTTT. Translation: CASSPDSLSLQPQHF. The rearrangement links TRBV6-1 to TRBJ1-5; maybe TRBD1 (6 bases). The germline V gene has CDR1 MNHNS and CDR2 SASEGT. This CDR3 is built from 15 residues. V was shortened by 6 bases and J by 6 bases, with 18 bases between the two germline ends.

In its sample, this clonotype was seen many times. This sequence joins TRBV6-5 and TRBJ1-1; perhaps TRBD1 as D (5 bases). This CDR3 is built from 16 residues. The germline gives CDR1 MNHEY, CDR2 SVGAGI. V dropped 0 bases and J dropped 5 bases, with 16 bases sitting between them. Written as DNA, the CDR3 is TGTGCCAGCAGTTACTCGACGGGGGAACTGGGAACTGAAGCTTTCTTT. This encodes CASSYSTGELGTEAFF.

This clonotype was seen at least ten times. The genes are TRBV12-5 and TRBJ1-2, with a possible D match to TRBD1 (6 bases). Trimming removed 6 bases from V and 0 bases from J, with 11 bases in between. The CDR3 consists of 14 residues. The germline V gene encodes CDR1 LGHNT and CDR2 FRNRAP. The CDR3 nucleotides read TGTGCTAGTGGCCCAACAGGGTCTAACTATGGCTACACCTTC. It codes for CASGPTGSNYGYTF.

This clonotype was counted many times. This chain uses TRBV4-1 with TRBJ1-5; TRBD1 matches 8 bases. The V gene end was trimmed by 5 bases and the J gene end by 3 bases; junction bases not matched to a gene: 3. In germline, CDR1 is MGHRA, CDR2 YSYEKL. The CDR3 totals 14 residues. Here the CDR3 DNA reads TGCGCCAGCAGCGGACAGGGCGACAATCAGCCCCAGCATTTT. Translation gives CASSGQGDNQPQHF.

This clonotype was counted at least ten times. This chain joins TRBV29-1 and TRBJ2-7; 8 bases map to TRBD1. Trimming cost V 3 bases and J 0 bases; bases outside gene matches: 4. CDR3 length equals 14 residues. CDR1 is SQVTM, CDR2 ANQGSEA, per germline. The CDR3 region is CSVDTGTGSYEQYF. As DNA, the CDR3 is TGCAGCGTTGACACCGGGACAGGCTCCTACGAGCAGTACTTC.

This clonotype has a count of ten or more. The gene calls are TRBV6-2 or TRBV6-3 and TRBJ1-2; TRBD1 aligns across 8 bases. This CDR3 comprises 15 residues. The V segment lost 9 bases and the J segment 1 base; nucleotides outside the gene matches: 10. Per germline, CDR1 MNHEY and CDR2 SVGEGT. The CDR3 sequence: CASLAGTGDNYGYTF. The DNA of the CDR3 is TGTGCCAGTCTCGCCGGGACAGGCGATAACTATGGCTACACCTTC.

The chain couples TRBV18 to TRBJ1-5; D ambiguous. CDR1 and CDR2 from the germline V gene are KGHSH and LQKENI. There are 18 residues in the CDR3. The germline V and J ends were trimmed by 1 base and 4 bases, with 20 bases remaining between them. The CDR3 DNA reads TGTGCCAGCTCACCACAAGGATTTGTAGGGAATAGGAATCAGCCCCAGCATTTT. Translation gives CASSPQGFVGNRNQPQHF.

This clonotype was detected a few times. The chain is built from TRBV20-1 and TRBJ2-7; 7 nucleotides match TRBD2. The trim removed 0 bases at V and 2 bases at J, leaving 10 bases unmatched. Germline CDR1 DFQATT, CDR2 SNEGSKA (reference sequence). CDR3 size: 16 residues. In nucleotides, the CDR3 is TGCAGTGCTAGAGATACGGGAGCGGGGTTGACCTACGAGCAGTACTTC. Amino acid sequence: CSARDTGAGLTYEQYF.

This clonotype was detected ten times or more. The CDR3 DNA reads as TGCGCCAGCAGCCCTGACGCGGGTGGCTTGAACACTGAAGCTTTCTTT. The encoded protein is CASSPDAGGLNTEAFF. The rearrangement joins TRBV5-1 to TRBJ1-1, with D unclear. Trimming shortened V by 4 bases and J by 0 bases, and 16 bases separated the two germline ends. From germline, CDR1 is SGHRS and CDR2 YFSETQ. The CDR3 extends over 16 amino acids. Supplemented by reference TRBV5-1 and TRBJ1-1, the full variable domain reads KAGVTQTPRYLIKTRGQQVTLSCSPISGHRSVSWYQQTPGQGLQFLFEYFSETQRNKGNFPGRFSGRQFSNSRSEMNVSTLELGDSALYLCASSPDAGGLNTEAFFGQGTRLTVV.

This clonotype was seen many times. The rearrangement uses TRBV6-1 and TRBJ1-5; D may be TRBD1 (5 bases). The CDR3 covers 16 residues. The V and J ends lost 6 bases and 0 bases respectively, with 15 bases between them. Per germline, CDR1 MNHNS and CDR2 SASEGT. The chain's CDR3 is CASSVDSPYSNQPQHF. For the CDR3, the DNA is TGTGCCAGCAGCGTAGACAGCCCTTATAGCAATCAGCCCCAGCATTTT.

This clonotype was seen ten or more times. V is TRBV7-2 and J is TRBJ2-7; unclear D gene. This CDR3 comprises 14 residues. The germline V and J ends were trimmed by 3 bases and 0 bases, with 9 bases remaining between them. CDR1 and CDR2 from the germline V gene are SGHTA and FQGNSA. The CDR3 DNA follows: TGTGCCAGCAGCTTGACACTCCGCTCCTACGAGCAGTACTTC. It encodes CASSLTLRSYEQYF.

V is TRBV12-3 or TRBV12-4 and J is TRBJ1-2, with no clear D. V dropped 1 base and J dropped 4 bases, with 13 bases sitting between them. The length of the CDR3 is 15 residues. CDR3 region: CASSLGAGEVYGYTF. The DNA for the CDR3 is TGTGCCAGCAGTTTAGGTGCAGGCGAGGTCTATGGCTACACCTTC.

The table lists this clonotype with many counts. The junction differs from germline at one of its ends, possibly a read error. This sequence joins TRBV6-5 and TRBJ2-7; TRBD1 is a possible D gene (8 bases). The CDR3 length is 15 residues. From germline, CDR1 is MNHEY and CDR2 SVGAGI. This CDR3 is CASSYSPTGDYERYF. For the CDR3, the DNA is TGTGCCAGCAGTTATTCCCCGACAGGGGACTACGAGCGGTACTTC.

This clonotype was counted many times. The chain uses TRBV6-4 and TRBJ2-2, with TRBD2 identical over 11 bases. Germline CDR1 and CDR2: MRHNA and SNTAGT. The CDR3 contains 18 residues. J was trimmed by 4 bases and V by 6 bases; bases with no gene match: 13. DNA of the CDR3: TGTGCCAGCAGCACCAACGCACCGGGACTAGCGGCCACCGGGGAGCTGTTTTTT. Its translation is CASSTNAPGLAATGELFF.

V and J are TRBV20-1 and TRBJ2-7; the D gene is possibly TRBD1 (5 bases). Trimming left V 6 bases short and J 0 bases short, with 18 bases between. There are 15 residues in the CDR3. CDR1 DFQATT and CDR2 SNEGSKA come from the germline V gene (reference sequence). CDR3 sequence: CSAQRVGPSSYEQYF. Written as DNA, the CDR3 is TGCAGTGCCCAAAGAGTGGGGCCAAGCTCCTACGAGCAGTACTTC.

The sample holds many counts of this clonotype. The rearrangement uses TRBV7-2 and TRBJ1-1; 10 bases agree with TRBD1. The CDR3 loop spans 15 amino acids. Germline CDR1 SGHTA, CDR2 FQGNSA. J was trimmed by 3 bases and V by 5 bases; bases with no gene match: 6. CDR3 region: CASSGVGTGDTEAFF. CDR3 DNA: TGTGCCAGCAGCGGGGTGGGGACAGGGGACACTGAAGCTTTCTTT.

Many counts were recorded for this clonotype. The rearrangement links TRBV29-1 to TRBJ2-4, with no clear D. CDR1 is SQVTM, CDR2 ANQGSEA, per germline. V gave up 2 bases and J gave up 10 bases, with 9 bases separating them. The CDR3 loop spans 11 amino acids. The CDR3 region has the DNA TGCAGCGTTGAATTCGGCCAGATTCAGTACTTC. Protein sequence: CSVEFGQIQYF. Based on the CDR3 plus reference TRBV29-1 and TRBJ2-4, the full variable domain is SAVISQKPSRDICQRGTSLTIQCQVDSQVTMMFWYRQQPGQSLTLIATANQGSEATYESGFVIDKFPISRPNLTFSTLTVSNMSPEDSSIYLCSVEFGQIQYFGAGTRLSVL.

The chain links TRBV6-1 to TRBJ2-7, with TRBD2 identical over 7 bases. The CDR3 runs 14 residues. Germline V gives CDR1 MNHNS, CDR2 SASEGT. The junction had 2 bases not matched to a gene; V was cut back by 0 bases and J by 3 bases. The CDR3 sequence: CASSEAGGDYEQYF. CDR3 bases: TGTGCCAGCAGTGAAGCGGGGGGGGACTACGAGCAGTACTTC.

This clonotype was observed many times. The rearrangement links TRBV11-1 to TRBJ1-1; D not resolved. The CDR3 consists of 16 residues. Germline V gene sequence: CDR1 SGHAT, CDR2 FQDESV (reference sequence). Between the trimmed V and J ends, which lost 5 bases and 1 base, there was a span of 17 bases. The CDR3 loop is CASSPPRTLSNTEAFF. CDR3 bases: TGTGCCAGCAGCCCTCCCCGAACCCTTTCGAACACTGAAGCTTTCTTT.

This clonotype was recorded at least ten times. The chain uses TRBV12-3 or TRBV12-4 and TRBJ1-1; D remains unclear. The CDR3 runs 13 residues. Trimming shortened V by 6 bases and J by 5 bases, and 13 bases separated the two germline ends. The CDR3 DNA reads TGTGCCAGCAGGGCGCCGGGTGAGACTGAAGCTTTCTTT. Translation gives CASRAPGETEAFF.

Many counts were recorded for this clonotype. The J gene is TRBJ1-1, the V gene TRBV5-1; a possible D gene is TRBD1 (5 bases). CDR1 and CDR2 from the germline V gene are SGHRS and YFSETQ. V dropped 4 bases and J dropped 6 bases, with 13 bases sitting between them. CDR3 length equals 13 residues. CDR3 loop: CASSATGWPEAFF. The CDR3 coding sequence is TGCGCCAGCAGCGCCACAGGTTGGCCTGAAGCTTTCTTT. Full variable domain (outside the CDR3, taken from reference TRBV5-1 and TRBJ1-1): KAGVTQTPRYLIKTRGQQVTLSCSPISGHRSVSWYQQTPGQGLQFLFEYFSETQRNKGNFPGRFSGRQFSNSRSEMNVSTLELGDSALYLCASSATGWPEAFFGQGTRLTVV.

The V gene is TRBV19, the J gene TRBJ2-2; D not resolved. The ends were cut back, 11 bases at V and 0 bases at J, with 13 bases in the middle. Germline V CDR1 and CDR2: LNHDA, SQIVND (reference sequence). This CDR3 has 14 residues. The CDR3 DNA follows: TGTGCCGTTGGGCTCCGAGCGAACACCGGGGAGCTGTTTTTT. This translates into CAVGLRANTGELFF.

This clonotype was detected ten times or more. The CDR3 DNA reads TGTGCCAGCAGCTTAATATTGGGTTGGGACGGCACTGAAGCTTTCTTT. Translated, it gives CASSLILGWDGTEAFF. This rearrangement joins TRBV11-1 to TRBJ1-1, with D perhaps TRBD1 (5 bases). The ends were cut back, 2 bases at V and 4 bases at J, with 17 bases in the middle. The CDR3 extends over 16 amino acids. From germline, CDR1 is SGHAT and CDR2 FQDESV (reference sequence).